This TCR beta chain was obtained from a study of T cell responses to AZD1222 COVID-19 vaccine. Study observations and caveats: Nearly half of spike-specific TCRs reportedly target variant regions that are unmutated in the B.1.351 and B.1.1.7 variants.

Germline V gene data show CDR1 as SEHNR and CDR2 as FQNEAQ (reference sequence). This CDR3 is built from 12 residues. The germline V and J ends were trimmed by 3 bases and 7 bases, with 9 bases remaining between them. TCRdb's table, derived via immunoSEQ multiplex PCR, lists solely in-frame clones and lacks some. The sample shows tens of thousands of clones, about 80% of them seen only once. Regarding this clone: What it binds is not known.

The receptor was derived from an adult in good health. The sequencing used peripheral blood, collected on day 0 of AZD1222 vaccination. The chain is built from TRBV7-9 and TRBJ1-1; no clear D gene. The CDR3: CASSFGESEAFF. CDR3 nucleotide sequence: TGTGCCAGCAGCTTTGGCGAAAGTGAAGCTTTCTTT.